The source of this T cell receptor beta chain is a study of regulatory T cells in long-lasting Graves disease. Findings and limits, study-wide: Those with persistent Graves' had less TCR diversity than newly diagnosed patients.

Notes on this clonotype: What it binds is unknown.

The ends were cut back, 0 bases at V and 5 bases at J, with 16 bases in the middle. The CDR3 length is 15 residues. In germline, CDR1 is GTSNPN, CDR2 SVGIG (reference sequence). The time point denotes: newly diagnosed GD, antithyroid drugs for less than 3 months. Generation of the TCR library employed RNA extracted from PBMCs. Each patient gave approximately 8.1 milliliters of EDTA-anticoagulated peripheral blood. Combining iRepertoire HTBI primers with Arm-PCR of CDR3 regions, the authors built TCR beta libraries. Under the authors' procedure: Identified across the samples were 62 TRBV segments and around 14 TRBJ segments. One entry per CDR3 protein results from TCRdb running MiXCR on the multiplex PCR reads. TCRdb, not the original authors, processed these V and J calls. The top ten hold approximately 16% of the sample, which has about 440,000 distinct CDR3 sequences, 14% to 15% seen once. This sample was shared with a second study, whose subject was T cells in Graves' hyperthyroidism and ophthalmopathy. From that paper: First-round RT-PCR of the TCR CDR3 relied on the HTBI primer set.

The receptor was derived from a woman aged 25 to 39 with Graves disease. The V gene is TRBV30, the J gene TRBJ1-1; D is perhaps TRBD1 (5 bases). Material: peripheral blood mononuclear cells (PBMCs), obtained at new diagnosis, from a patient treated with antithyroid drugs. CDR3 DNA: TGTGCCTGGAGTGTACAGACTGCGGGGGGGACTGAAGCTTTCTTT. Its translation is CAWSVQTAGGTEAFF. The full variable domain, with the rest looked up from reference TRBV30 and TRBJ1-1, is SQTIHQWPATLVQPVGSPLSLECTVEGTSNPNLYWYRQAAGRGLQLLFYSVGIGQISSEVPQNLSASRPQDRQFILSSKKLLLSDSGFYLCAWSVQTAGGTEAFFGQGTRLTVV.